The 16 T cell receptor beta chains below all came from one sample that was sequenced in a study of Ad26.COV2.S vaccination and SARS-CoV-2 variants. Specified treatment: roughly 20 received Ad26.COV2.S at low or high dose, single or two shots; a few received placebo; per-sample allocation not given. Repertoires come from day 63 after the first vaccine or placebo injection. Here immunoSEQ multiplex PCR was the method, and the copy in TCRdb shows in-frame clones only, minus some. The sample lists more than 400,000 clones; roughly 87% were seen once. The sample was peripheral blood, taken in a trial of Ad26.COV2.S vaccine versus placebo. The receptors originated from a person aged 18 to 65 who received the Ad26.COV2.S COVID-19 vaccine or a placebo.

The CDR3 bases are TGTGCCAGCAGTGACTTGGGACAGGGGGCCGGCAATGAGCAGTTCTTC. Amino acid sequence: CASSDLGQGAGNEQFF. The chain employs TRBV6-4 and TRBJ2-1; 12 nucleotides line up with TRBD1. The germline V gene encodes CDR1 MRHNA and CDR2 SNTAGT. The V gene end was trimmed by 1 base and the J gene end by 6 bases; junction bases not matched to a gene: 4. This CDR3 is built from 16 residues.

The chain is built from TRBV6-5 and TRBJ1-2, with 8 bases fitting TRBD1. Germline V lookup: CDR1 MNHEY, CDR2 SVGAGI. The CDR3 is 13 residues long. The V segment lost 6 bases and the J segment 6 bases; nucleotides outside the gene matches: 6. CDR3 region: CASRATGDHGYTF. CDR3 nucleotides: TGTGCCAGCAGGGCGACAGGGGATCATGGCTACACCTTC.

The chain recombines TRBV9 with TRBJ2-3, with D unclear. V was pared by 4 bases and J by 6 bases, with 21 bases between. The CDR3 is 16 amino acids. Germline CDR1 reads SGDLS; CDR2 reads YYNGEE. CDR3 in amino acids: CASSSQTIGLGDTQYF. The CDR3, as DNA: TGTGCCAGCAGCTCCCAAACCATCGGGCTGGGGGATACGCAGTATTTT.

The table lists this clone with a few counts. The chain recombines TRBV19 with TRBJ2-7; D possibly corresponds to TRBD2 (5 bases). The CDR3 spans 17 residues. CDR1 is LNHDA and CDR2 is SQIVND in the germline V gene (reference sequence). Trimming removed 3 bases at V and 0 bases at J, with 18 bases between. The CDR3 loop reads CASSMRLPSRGSYEQYF. The CDR3, as DNA: TGTGCCAGTAGTATGAGGCTCCCGAGCCGGGGCTCCTACGAGCAGTACTTC.

DNA of the CDR3: TGTGCCAGTAGTCCCTGGACCGACTACAATGAGCAGTTCTTC. This encodes CASSPWTDYNEQFF. The chain combines TRBV19 with TRBJ2-1; D is unresolved. Germline V CDR1 and CDR2: LNHDA, SQIVND (reference sequence). The CDR3 sequence is 14 residues long. The V gene lost 5 bases and the J gene lost 3 bases, with 11 bases spanning the gap.

The chain combines TRBV28 with TRBJ1-6, with D hard to call. V dropped 1 base and J dropped 9 bases, with 13 bases sitting between them. This CDR3 is built from 15 residues. The V gene's germline CDR1 is MDHEN and CDR2 SYDVKM. The CDR3 coding sequence is TGTGCCAGCAGTTTATATAAGCAGGCAGGTTCACCCCTCCACTTT. Translated: CASSLYKQAGSPLHF.

This chain uses TRBV27 with TRBJ1-5, with D possibly being TRBD1 (5 bases). The CDR3 runs 14 residues. Germline V CDR1 and CDR2: MNHEY, SMNVEV (reference sequence). The germline V and J ends were trimmed by 6 bases and 6 bases, with 15 bases remaining between them. DNA of the CDR3: TGTGCCAGCAGCCCGGGCAGGGTCCGTCAGCCCCAGCATTTT. The encoded protein is CASSPGRVRQPQHF.

This chain links TRBV4-2 with TRBJ2-2; 10 bases line up with TRBD2. Trimming removed 4 bases from V and 1 base from J; junction bases left unmatched: 0. The CDR3 runs 15 residues. CDR1 and CDR2 from the germline V gene are LGHNA and YNFKEQ. The CDR3 is CASSRTSGNTGELFF. CDR3 bases: TGTGCCAGCAGCCGGACTAGCGGGAACACCGGGGAGCTGTTTTTT.

Note on this clone: Within the sample, other DNA sequences also encode this same CDR3. Written as DNA, the CDR3 is TGTGCCAGCTCACCGAGGGATGCCGGGGAGCTGTTTTTT. Translating gives CASSPRDAGELFF. This chain connects TRBV18 to TRBJ2-2; possibly TRBD2 for D (5 bases). CDR1 and CDR2 from the germline V gene are KGHSH and LQKENI. There are 13 residues in the CDR3. V dropped 3 bases and J dropped 6 bases, with 8 bases sitting between them.

As DNA, the CDR3 is TGCAGTGCTCCCAACTTGGAGACCCAGTACTTC. Translated: CSAPNLETQYF. The chain links TRBV20-1 to TRBJ2-5, with no clear D. Germline V gene lookup returns CDR1 DFQATT and CDR2 SNEGSKA (reference sequence). Trimming removed 5 bases from V and 5 bases from J, with 9 bases in between. The CDR3 sequence is 11 residues long.

This rearrangement joins TRBV15 to TRBJ1-5; TRBD1 matches 8 bases. The junction had 6 bases not matched to a gene; V was cut back by 1 base and J by 4 bases. CDR3 length: 16 amino acids. From germline, CDR1 is LNHNV and CDR2 YYDKDF (reference sequence). The CDR3, as DNA: TGTGCCACCAGCAGAGGGGACGGACAGGGTAATCAGCCCCAGCATTTT. This sequence encodes CATSRGDGQGNQPQHF.

This chain uses TRBV27 with TRBJ2-5; D is perhaps TRBD1 (6 bases). V dropped 3 bases and J dropped 4 bases, with 18 bases sitting between them. Germline-derived CDR1 and CDR2 are MNHEY and SMNVEV (reference sequence). CDR3 length: 16 amino acids. As DNA, the CDR3 is TGTGCCAGCAGTTTCGGACAGCTACCAAAAGCAGAGACCCAGTACTTC. This codes for CASSFGQLPKAETQYF.

This clone was seen more than once but under ten times. V and J are TRBV6-2 or TRBV6-3 and TRBJ2-3, with TRBD1 matching 7 bases. Germline V lookup: CDR1 MNHEY, CDR2 SVGEGT. CDR3 length equals 12 residues. V lost 5 bases to trimming and J lost 14 bases; unmatched junction nucleotides: 10. The chain's CDR3 is CASSLRQGVLYF. The CDR3 coding sequence is TGTGCCAGCAGTCTCCGACAGGGTGTTCTGTATTTT.

The chain has TRBV6-2 or TRBV6-3 and TRBJ2-1; 8 bases line up with TRBD1. The CDR3 is 16 residues long. Germline V gives CDR1 MNHEY, CDR2 SVGEGT. The junction had 9 bases not matched to a gene; V was cut back by 6 bases and J by 2 bases. The CDR3 is CASSNQGAQTYNEQFF. The CDR3, as DNA: TGTGCCAGCAGCAATCAGGGGGCGCAAACCTACAATGAGCAGTTCTTC.

The chain joins TRBV10-3 to TRBJ1-5; TRBD1 is a possible D gene (5 bases). Germline lookup yields CDR1 ENHRY and CDR2 SYGVKD. With 8 bases removed from V and 2 bases from J, the gap between germline ends came to 16 bases. The CDR3 extends over 15 amino acids. The CDR3 spells CAIQAGLEGNQPQHF. CDR3 DNA: TGTGCCATCCAGGCGGGGCTCGAGGGCAATCAGCCCCAGCATTTT.

This rearrangement joins TRBV28 to TRBJ2-5; TRBD2 aligns across 12 bases. Germline V CDR1 and CDR2: MDHEN, SYDVKM. The CDR3 is made up of 15 amino acids. Trimming cost V 4 bases and J 5 bases; bases outside gene matches: 5. CDR3 amino acids: CASSSLAGGVETQYF. CDR3 nucleotides: TGTGCCAGCAGTTCACTAGCGGGAGGAGTGGAGACCCAGTACTTC.